This entry concerns a single TCR beta chain. Its antigen is not known. Primed by a sample-barcoded 5' primer and a J-beta primer mix, a second PCR proceeded for 7 to 11 cycles. The yield of each sample was at least 3 million CDR3-containing paired-end reads. From the 5' RACE reads, TCRdb called clonotypes with MiXCR, one entry per CDR3 protein. Altogether over a million distinct CDR3 sequences are present, around two fifths being singletons, with the ten largest covering under 8%. This CDR3 has 15 residues. Trimming took 6 bases from V and 3 from J; bases not matched to a gene: 9. The germline V gene has CDR1 SNHLY and CDR2 FYNNEI. The data belong to a study of blood T cells in healthy people across ages. Study-wide findings and caveats: Strong correlation existed between TCR beta diversity and naive T cell percentage.

Sequenced material: blood. The sequence was obtained from a woman under 30 in good health. This chain links TRBV2 with TRBJ2-7; 9 bases align to TRBD1. In DNA, the CDR3 is TGTGCCAGCAGAACGGGGACAGGGCAGAGCTACGAGCAGTACTTC. It specifies CASRTGTGQSYEQYF.